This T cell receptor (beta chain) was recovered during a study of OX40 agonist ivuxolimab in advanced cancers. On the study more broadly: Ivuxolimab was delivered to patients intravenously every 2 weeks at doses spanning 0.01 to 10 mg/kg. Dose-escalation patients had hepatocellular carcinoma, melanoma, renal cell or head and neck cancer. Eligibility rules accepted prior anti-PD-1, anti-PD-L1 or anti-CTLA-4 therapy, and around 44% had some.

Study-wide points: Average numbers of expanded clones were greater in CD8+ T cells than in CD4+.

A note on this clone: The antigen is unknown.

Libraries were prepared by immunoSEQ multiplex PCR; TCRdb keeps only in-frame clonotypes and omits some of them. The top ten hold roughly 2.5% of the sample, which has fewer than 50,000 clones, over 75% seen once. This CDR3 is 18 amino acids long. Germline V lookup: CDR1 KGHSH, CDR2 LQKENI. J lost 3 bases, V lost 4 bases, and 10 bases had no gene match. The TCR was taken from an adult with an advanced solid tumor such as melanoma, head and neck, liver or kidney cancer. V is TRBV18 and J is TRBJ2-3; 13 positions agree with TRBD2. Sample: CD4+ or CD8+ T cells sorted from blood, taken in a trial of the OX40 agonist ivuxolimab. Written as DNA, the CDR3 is TGTGCCAGCTCACGATCCGGGACTAGCGGGATGGGGACAGATACGCAGTATTTT. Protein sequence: CASSRSGTSGMGTDTQYF. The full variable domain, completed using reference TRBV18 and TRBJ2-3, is NAGVMQNPRHLVRRRGQEARLRCSPMKGHSHVYWYRQLPEEGLKFMVYLQKENIIDESGMPKERFSAEFPKEGPSILRIQQVVRGDSAAYFCASSRSGTSGMGTDTQYFGPGTRLTVL.